This T cell receptor (beta chain) was recorded in a study of T cell clusters in autoimmune cytopenias. Study overall: A median age of around 59 years and mean of around 51 years characterized healthy donor controls. Findings and caveats of the study: The T cell clusters were defined only in silico, without experimental functional validation. TRB repertoire shifts in secondary cytopenia and chronic lymphocytic leukemia mostly reflected lymphoma, not autoimmunity.

In regard to this clonotype: Its antigen is not identified.

TRB was amplified by touch-down multiplex PCR, primer pools A and B combined. TCRdb re-analyzed the multiplex PCR reads; it lists each CDR3 protein once, without DNA. The specimen's table records around 11,000 distinct CDR3 sequences. The CDR3 has 11 amino acids. Germline V gene sequence: CDR1 SQVTM, CDR2 ANQGSEA. TRB was amplified from about 270 ng of peripheral blood genomic DNA per sample. In addition, the sample was reused for a study of T cell repertoires in aging, cancer and after chemotherapy.

The V call is TRBV29-1, the J call TRBJ1-1. The source is a human donor in good health. Sequencing was carried out using peripheral blood. CDR3 amino acids: CSGRDSGGAFF.